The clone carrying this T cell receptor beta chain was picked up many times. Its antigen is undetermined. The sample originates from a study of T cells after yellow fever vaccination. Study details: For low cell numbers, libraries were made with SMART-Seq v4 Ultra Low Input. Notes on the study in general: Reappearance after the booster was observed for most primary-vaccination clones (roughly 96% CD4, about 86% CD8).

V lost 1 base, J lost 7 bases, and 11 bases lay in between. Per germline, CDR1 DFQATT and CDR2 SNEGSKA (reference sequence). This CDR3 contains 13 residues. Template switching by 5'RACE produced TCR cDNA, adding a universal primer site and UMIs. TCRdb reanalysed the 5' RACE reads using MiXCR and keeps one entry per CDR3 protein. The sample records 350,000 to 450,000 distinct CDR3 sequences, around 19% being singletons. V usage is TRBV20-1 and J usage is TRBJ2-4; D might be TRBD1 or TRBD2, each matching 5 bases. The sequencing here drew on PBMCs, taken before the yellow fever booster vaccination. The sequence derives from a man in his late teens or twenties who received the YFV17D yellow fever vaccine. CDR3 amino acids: CSARGAGTNIQYF. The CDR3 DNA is TGCAGTGCTAGAGGGGCAGGGACGAACATTCAGTACTTC.